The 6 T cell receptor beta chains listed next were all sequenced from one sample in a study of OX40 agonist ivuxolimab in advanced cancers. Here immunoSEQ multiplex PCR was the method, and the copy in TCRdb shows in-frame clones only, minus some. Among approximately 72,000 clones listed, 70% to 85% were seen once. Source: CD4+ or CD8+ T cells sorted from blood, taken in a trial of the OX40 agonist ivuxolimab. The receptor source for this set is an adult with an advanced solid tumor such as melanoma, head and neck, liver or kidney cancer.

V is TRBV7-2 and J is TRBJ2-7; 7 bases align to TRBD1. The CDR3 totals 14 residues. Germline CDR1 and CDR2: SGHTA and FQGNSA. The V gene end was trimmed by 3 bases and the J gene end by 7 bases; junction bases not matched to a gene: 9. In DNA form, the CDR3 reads TGTGCCAGCAGCTTGAACAGGGGTATAGTAGAGCAGTACTTC. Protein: CASSLNRGIVEQYF.

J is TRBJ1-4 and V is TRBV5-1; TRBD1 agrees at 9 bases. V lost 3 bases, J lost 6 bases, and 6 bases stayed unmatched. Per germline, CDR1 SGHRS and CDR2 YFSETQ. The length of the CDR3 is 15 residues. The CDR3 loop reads CASSSTQGADEKLFF. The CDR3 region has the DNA TGCGCCAGCAGCTCCACACAGGGGGCTGATGAAAAACTGTTTTTT. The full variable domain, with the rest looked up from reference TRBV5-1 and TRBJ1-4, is KAGVTQTPRYLIKTRGQQVTLSCSPISGHRSVSWYQQTPGQGLQFLFEYFSETQRNKGNFPGRFSGRQFSNSRSEMNVSTLELGDSALYLCASSSTQGADEKLFFGSGTQLSVL.

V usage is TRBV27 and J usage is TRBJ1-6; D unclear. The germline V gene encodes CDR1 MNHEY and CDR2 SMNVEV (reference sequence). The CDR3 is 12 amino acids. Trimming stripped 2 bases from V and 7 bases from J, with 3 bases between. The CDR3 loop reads CASSLTNSPLHF. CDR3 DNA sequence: TGTGCCAGCAGTTTAACAAATTCACCCCTCCACTTT.

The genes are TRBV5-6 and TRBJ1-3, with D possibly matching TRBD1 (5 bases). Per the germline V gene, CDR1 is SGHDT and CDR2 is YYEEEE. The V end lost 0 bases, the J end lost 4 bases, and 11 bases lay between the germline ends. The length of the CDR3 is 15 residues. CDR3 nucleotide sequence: TGTGCCAGCAGCTTGGTCGGACAAGGGGGAAACACCATATATTTT. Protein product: CASSLVGQGGNTIYF.

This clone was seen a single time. The CDR3 DNA sequence: TGCGCCAGCAGTTTAGACGGGGCGCGAACTGAAGCTTTCTTT. It yields the protein CASSLDGARTEAFF. The chain joins TRBV10-2 to TRBJ1-1; D is possibly TRBD1 (5 bases). The CDR3 consists of 14 residues. The V end lost 5 bases, the J end lost 5 bases, and 15 bases lay between the germline ends. CDR1 and CDR2 from the germline V gene are WSHSY and SAAADI.

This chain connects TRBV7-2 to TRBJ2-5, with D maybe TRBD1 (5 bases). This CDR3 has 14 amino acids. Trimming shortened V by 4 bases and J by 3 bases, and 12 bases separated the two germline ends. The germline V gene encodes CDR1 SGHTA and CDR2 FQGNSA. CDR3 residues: CASSSHQGEETQYF. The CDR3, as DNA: TGTGCCAGCAGCTCTCATCAGGGCGAAGAGACCCAGTACTTC. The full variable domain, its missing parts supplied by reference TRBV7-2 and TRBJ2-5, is GAGVSQSPSNKVTEKGKDVELRCDPISGHTALYWYRQSLGQGLEFLIYFQGNSAPDKSGLPSDRFSAERTGGSVSTLTIQRTQQEDSAVYLCASSSHQGEETQYFGPGTRLLVL.